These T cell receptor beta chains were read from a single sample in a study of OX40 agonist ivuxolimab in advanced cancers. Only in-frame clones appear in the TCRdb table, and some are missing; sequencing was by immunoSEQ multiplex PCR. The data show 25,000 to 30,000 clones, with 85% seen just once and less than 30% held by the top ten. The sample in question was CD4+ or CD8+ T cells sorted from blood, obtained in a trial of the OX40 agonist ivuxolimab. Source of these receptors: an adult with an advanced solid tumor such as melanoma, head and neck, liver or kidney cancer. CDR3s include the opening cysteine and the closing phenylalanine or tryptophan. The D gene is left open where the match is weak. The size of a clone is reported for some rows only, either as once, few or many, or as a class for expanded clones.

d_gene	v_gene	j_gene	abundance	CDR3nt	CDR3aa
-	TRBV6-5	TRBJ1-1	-	TGTGCCAGCAGTTACCACAACATCGGGGTCCCTGAAGCTTTCTTT	CASSYHNIGVPEAFF
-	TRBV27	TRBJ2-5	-	TGTGCCAGCAGTGCAGGTGCGACCCAGTACTTC	CASSAGATQYF
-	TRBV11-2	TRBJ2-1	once	TGTGCCAGCAGCTTAAAGGCCCCCACGAGGTGGAATGAGCAGTTCTTC	CASSLKAPTRWNEQFF
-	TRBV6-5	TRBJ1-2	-	TGTGCCAGCAGTTACTCCACATTTCGGGGGGACTATGGCTACACCTTC	CASSYSTFRGDYGYTF
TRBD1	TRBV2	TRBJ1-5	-	TGTGCCAGCAGTTCCGGGACAGGGGGAAATCAGCCCCAGCATTTT	CASSSGTGGNQPQHF
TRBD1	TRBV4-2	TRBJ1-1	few	TGTGCCAGCAGCGACAGGGGGAACACTGAAGCTTTCTTT	CASSDRGNTEAFF
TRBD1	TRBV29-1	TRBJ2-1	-	TGCAGCGCCTACAAGACAGGGATCAATGAGCAGTTCTTC	CSAYKTGINEQFF
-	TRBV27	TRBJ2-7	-	TGTGCCAGCGGCTTATTGGATTACGAGCAGTACTTC	CASGLLDYEQYF
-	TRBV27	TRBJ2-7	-	TGTGCCAGCAGTTTATATCCCAACTACGAGCAGTACTTC	CASSLYPNYEQYF
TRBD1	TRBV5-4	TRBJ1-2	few	TGTGCCAGCAGCTTGGGAGGGGGCTTTGGCTACACCTTC	CASSLGGGFGYTF
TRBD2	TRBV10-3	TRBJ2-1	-	TGTGCCATCAGTGAGTCGATAGCGGGAGCCAACTACAATGAGCAGTTCTTC	CAISESIAGANYNEQFF
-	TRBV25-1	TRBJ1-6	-	TGTGCCAGCAGTGACTTCGACCCCCTAACCGCTAATTCACCCCTCCACTTT	CASSDFDPLTANSPLHF
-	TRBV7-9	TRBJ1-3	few	TGTGCCAGCAGCTTAATCTCTTTCAACACCATATATTTT	CASSLISFNTIYF
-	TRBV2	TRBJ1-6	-	TGTGCCAGCAGTGACCAGAGCCTCTATAATTCACCCCTCCACTTT	CASSDQSLYNSPLHF
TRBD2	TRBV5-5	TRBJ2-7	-	TGTGCCAGCAGCAACCCGCAGGGAGGGTCGAGAGACGAGCAGTACTTC	CASSNPQGGSRDEQYF
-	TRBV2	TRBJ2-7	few	TGTGCCAGCAGTGAGTACATGGTGACAATTAACCCCTACGAGCAGTACTTC	CASSEYMVTINPYEQYF
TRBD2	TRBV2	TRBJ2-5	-	TGTGCCAGCACTAGCGGGGGGGAGGAGACCCAGTACTTC	CASTSGGEETQYF
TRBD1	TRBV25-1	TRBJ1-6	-	TGTGCCAGCAGCCCATTCACCGGGACAGGGGTAAAACCCCTCCACTTT	CASSPFTGTGVKPLHF
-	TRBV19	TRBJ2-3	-	TGTGCCAGTACAACGGGAGACCTAAGCACAGATACGCAGTATTTT	CASTTGDLSTDTQYF
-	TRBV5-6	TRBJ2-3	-	TGTGCCAGCAGCTTACTCCGGGACACCTACACAGATACGCAGTATTTT	CASSLLRDTYTDTQYF
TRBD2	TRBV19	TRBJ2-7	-	TGTGCCAGTAGTTCAGCGGGAGCAGGGTACGAGCAGTACTTC	CASSSAGAGYEQYF